Below are 5 T cell receptor beta chains sequenced from a single sample in a study of neurological immune-mediated disorders. Each CDR3 protein gets one entry after TCRdb re-called the 5' RACE reads with MiXCR. The sample yields 74,000 or so distinct CDR3 sequences, approximately 9.4% seen once. The sequencing sample was made of PBMCs. The receptors come from a man between 50 and 59 years old in good health.

This clonotype was seen many times. This sequence joins TRBV7-9 and TRBJ2-2, with D perhaps given as TRBD1 or TRBD2 (6 bases each). Trimming removed 1 base from V and 2 bases from J, with 14 bases in between. This CDR3 contains 17 residues. Germline CDR1 is SEHNR and CDR2 is FQNEAQ (reference sequence). CDR3 bases: TGTGCCAGCAGCTTAGGAGTCTCCGGGGGCAACACCGGGGAGCTGTTTTTT. Translation: CASSLGVSGGNTGELFF.

For this clonotype: This sequence may be a read error, since a much larger clone differs from it by one base. The rearrangement uses TRBV28 and TRBJ2-7; no firm D call. The CDR3 length is 12 residues. Deletions cut 7 bases from V and 7 bases from J, with 14 bases between. CDR1 is MDHEN and CDR2 is SYDVKM in the germline V gene. CDR3 nucleotides: TGTGCCAGCACGTCAGTGTCTCGGGAGCAGTACTTC. Translated: CASTSVSREQYF.

On this clonotype: A much larger clone differs by one base, so this may be a read error. The genes are TRBV6-2 or TRBV6-3 and TRBJ2-7; unclear D gene. Germline CDR1 is MNHEY and CDR2 is SVGEGT. The CDR3 covers 15 residues. DNA for the CDR3: TGTGACAGCAGTTATCTGCAGCAGGAATCCTACGAGCAGTACTTC. Translating it yields CDSSYLQQESYEQYF.

This clonotype occurred many times. The V and J genes are TRBV11-3 and TRBJ2-1; TRBD2 matches at 9 bases. The CDR3 extends over 13 amino acids. CDR1 SGHNT and CDR2 YENEEA come from the germline V gene. With 5 bases clipped from V and 12 bases from J, the junction kept 8 bases outside the gene matches. The DNA for the CDR3 is TGTGCCAGCAGCGTCCGACTAGCGGAGCCGCAGTTCTTC. Amino acid sequence: CASSVRLAEPQFF.

This clonotype was counted at least ten times. This chain connects TRBV14 to TRBJ1-2, with D uncertain. This CDR3 contains 12 residues. V was clipped by 1 base and J by 7 bases, with 7 bases between them. Germline V CDR1 and CDR2: SGHDN, FVKESK. The CDR3 loop is CASSQAMGGYTF. CDR3 sequence (DNA): TGTGCCAGCAGCCAAGCCATGGGTGGCTACACCTTC.